This TCR beta chain was recovered during a study of cytomegalovirus exposure and HLA in healthy donors. Whole-study results and caveats: The analysis excluded some indistinguishable V segments, including TRBV6-2 and TRBV6-3.

In regard to this clone: The antigen remains unidentified.

Trimming left V 4 bases short and J 2 bases short, with 10 bases between. Germline CDR1 is MNHEY and CDR2 is SVGAGI. The CDR3 sequence is 14 residues long. The PCR employed 60 Vbeta primers together with 13 Jbeta primers. Assay used: immunoSEQ multiplex PCR; TCRdb lists only in-frame clones, some missing. The sample lists 150,000 or so clones, 75% to 80% seen once, with around 0.98% in the top ten. Source material: PBMCs. The source is a woman aged 45 to 65 in good health and CMV-seropositive. The V and J genes are TRBV6-5 and TRBJ2-3; D call uncertain. For the CDR3, the DNA is TGTGCCAGCAGTTTAATAGCTTCCACAGATACGCAGTATTTT. This gives the protein CASSLIASTDTQYF.